The present T cell receptor beta chain was sequenced within a study of memory CD4+ T cells and cytomegalovirus serostatus. TCRdb keeps only in-frame clones here, not all; method: immunoSEQ multiplex PCR. The top ten clones hold more than 0.75% of a sample with roughly 50,000 clones, roughly 80% of them seen once. The CDR3 is 14 amino acids. Germline-derived CDR1 and CDR2 are LGHNA and YNFKEQ. V lost 4 bases and J lost 3, with 12 bases in between. The sort gate was single viable CD3+CD4+CD8-CD45RO+ cells for memory CD4+ T cells. This receptor was identified in an adult in good health and CMV-seronegative. The genes are TRBV4-2 and TRBJ1-2; no definite D call. Sequencing was done on a sample of memory CD4+ T cells from blood. The CDR3 DNA is TGTGCCAGCAGCCCGATCGGTGAGGACTATGGCTACACCTTC. It encodes CASSPIGEDYGYTF.